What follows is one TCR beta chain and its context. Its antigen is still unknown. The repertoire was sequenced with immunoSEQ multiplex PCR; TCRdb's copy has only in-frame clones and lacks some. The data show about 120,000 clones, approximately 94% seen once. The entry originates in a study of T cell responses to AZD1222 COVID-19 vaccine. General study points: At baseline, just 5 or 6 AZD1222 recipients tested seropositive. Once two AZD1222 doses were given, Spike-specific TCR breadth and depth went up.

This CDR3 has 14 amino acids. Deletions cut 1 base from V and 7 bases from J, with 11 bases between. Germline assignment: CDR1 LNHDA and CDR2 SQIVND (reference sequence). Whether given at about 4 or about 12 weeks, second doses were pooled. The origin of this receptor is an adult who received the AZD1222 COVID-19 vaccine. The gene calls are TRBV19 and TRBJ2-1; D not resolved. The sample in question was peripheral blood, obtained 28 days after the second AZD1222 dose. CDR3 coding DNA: TGTGCCAGTAGTATAGGCAGCATCGGTAATGAGCAGTTCTTC. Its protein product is CASSIGSIGNEQFF.